Listed here are 13 T cell receptor beta chains from one sample, sequenced in a study of blood T cells in healthy people across ages. A second roughly 6 to 11 cycle PCR used barcoded and J-beta primers. MiXCR, run by TCRdb on the 5' RACE reads, gives a single entry per CDR3 protein. This table holds 1.5 million to 2 million distinct CDR3 sequences, 28% found once. The sample comprised blood. Receptors were obtained from a woman aged 25 to 39 in good health.

The sample holds many counts of this clonotype. The chain carries TRBV7-2 and TRBJ2-1; 8 bases fit TRBD1. The V gene end was trimmed by 6 bases and the J gene end by 5 bases; junction bases not matched to a gene: 9. The CDR3 has 15 amino acids. Germline assignment: CDR1 SGHTA and CDR2 FQGNSA. The CDR3 region has the DNA TGTGCCAGCAGTCTCGGGACAGGTGGGAACAATGAGCAGTTCTTC. Translating it yields CASSLGTGGNNEQFF.

J is TRBJ2-1 and V is TRBV21-1. TRBV21-1 is tagged as a pseudogene. This CDR3 spans 11 amino acids. The CDR3 reads CASSKLREQFF. CDR3 in DNA: TGTGCCAGCAGCAAACTTAGGGAGCAGTTCTTC.

This clonotype was seen only a few times. The V gene is TRBV20-1, the J gene TRBJ2-1; the match to TRBD2 covers 12 bases. The CDR3 has 13 residues. V lost 6 bases to trimming and J lost 7 bases; unmatched junction nucleotides: 4. Germline CDR1 reads DFQATT; CDR2 reads SNEGSKA (reference sequence). CDR3 sequence reads: CSAMTSGRNEQFF. The CDR3 region has the DNA TGCAGTGCCATGACTAGCGGGAGAAATGAGCAGTTCTTC.

The chain joins TRBV12-3 or TRBV12-4 to TRBJ2-3; TRBD2 aligns across 14 bases. The CDR3 extends over 21 amino acids. J was trimmed by 6 bases and V by 3 bases; bases with no gene match: 20. The CDR3 DNA follows: TGTGCCAGCAGTTTCCGTCCGGGACTAGCGGGAGAGAGGACGAGGGCGGATACGCAGTATTTT. Protein: CASSFRPGLAGERTRADTQYF.

V gene TRBV27 combines with J gene TRBJ2-1; D is possibly TRBD2 (6 bases). Deletions cut 3 bases from V and 5 bases from J, with 14 bases between. The germline V gene encodes CDR1 MNHEY and CDR2 SMNVEV (reference sequence). The CDR3 is made up of 15 amino acids. Here the CDR3 DNA reads TGTGCCAGCAGTTTTTCCCCGGGACTCAACAATGAGCAGTTCTTC. Translation: CASSFSPGLNNEQFF.

The J gene is TRBJ1-1, the V gene TRBV7-2, with TRBD1 matching 10 bases. V trimming: 4 bases; J trimming: 0 bases; junction bases outside the gene matches: 11. The CDR3 is 18 residues long. The germline gives CDR1 SGHTA, CDR2 FQGNSA. The CDR3 DNA sequence: TGTGCCAGCAGCTCCCCTCGGGACAGGGGTCTCATGAACACTGAAGCTTTCTTT. Amino acid sequence: CASSSPRDRGLMNTEAFF.

Only a few counts were recorded for this clonotype. The chain joins TRBV28 to TRBJ1-2; D might be TRBD1 (6 bases). The germline gives CDR1 MDHEN, CDR2 SYDVKM. V lost 2 bases to trimming and J lost 8 bases, with 18 bases between them. The length of the CDR3 is 15 residues. The CDR3 bases are TGTGCCAGCAGTTTAACCGGGACACGTCTTTGGGGCTACACCTTC. It specifies CASSLTGTRLWGYTF.

The chain is built from TRBV3-1 and TRBJ1-4; D call uncertain. Trimming took 4 bases from V and 7 from J, leaving 16 bases between them. The germline CDR1 and CDR2 sequences are LGHDT and YNNKEL (reference sequence). The CDR3 has 15 residues. The DNA for the CDR3 is TGTGCCAGCAGCCCGGTCCCTAAGGGTGTTGAAAAACTGTTTTTT. Residues: CASSPVPKGVEKLFF.

This chain connects TRBV3-1 to TRBJ1-1, with D maybe TRBD1 (6 bases). CDR1 LGHDT and CDR2 YNNKEL come from the germline V gene (reference sequence). This CDR3 is 15 amino acids long. The CDR3 sequence is CTGSPGVGVRTEAFF. DNA of the CDR3: TGTACCGGCAGCCCAGGGGTAGGGGTCCGCACTGAAGCTTTCTTT.

As regards this clonotype: This may arise from a read error, as a much more abundant clone is one base away. V gene TRBV5-1 combines with J gene TRBJ2-7; D is possibly TRBD2 (6 bases). Germline V gene sequence: CDR1 SGHRS, CDR2 YFSETQ. CDR3 length: 14 residues. V was cut by 3 bases and J by 5 bases, with 15 bases left in between. CDR3 in amino acids: CASSSWGGIDEQYF. The CDR3 nucleotides read TGCGCCAGCAGCTCGTGGGGAGGTATCGACGAGCAGTACTTC.

The chain carries TRBV18 and TRBJ2-5; TRBD1 agrees at 8 bases. Germline trimming cut 0 bases from V and 5 bases from J; bases unmatched to any gene: 8. CDR3 size: 16 residues. Germline loops: CDR1 KGHSH, CDR2 LQKENI. CDR3 nucleotide sequence: TGTGCCAGCTCACCACCCTCTCAGGGGGCGAGGGAGACCCAGTACTTC. Its protein is CASSPPSQGARETQYF. The entire variable domain, with the rest obtained from reference TRBV18 and TRBJ2-5, is as follows: NAGVMQNPRHLVRRRGQEARLRCSPMKGHSHVYWYRQLPEEGLKFMVYLQKENIIDESGMPKERFSAEFPKEGPSILRIQQVVRGDSAAYFCASSPPSQGARETQYFGPGTRLLVL.

This clonotype appeared once. The chain joins TRBV12-3 or TRBV12-4 to TRBJ2-3; TRBD1 matches 7 bases. This CDR3 region has 16 residues. V dropped 7 bases and J dropped 1; count of bases not matched to a gene: 11. CDR3 in amino acids: CASTLRATGGTDTQYF. The CDR3 coding sequence is TGTGCCAGCACTCTCCGGGCCACAGGGGGCACAGATACGCAGTATTTT.

This chain connects TRBV10-3 to TRBJ2-3; unclear D gene. CDR1 and CDR2 (germline): ENHRY, SYGVKD. The CDR3 is 15 amino acids. Trimming took 11 bases from V and 0 from J, leaving 18 bases between them. The chain's CDR3 is CAAGRYVGSTDTQYF. The CDR3 DNA reads TGTGCCGCCGGCCGGTATGTTGGGAGCACAGATACGCAGTATTTT.